This TCR beta chain is from a study of blood T cell repertoires in COVID-19. In the study overall: There were acute and convalescent COVID-19 samples, and they came from the United States, Italy and Spain. T cells, B-cell-depleted T cells, or PBMCs provided the cDNA or gDNA that served as material.

This clone has a single count. The CDR3 sequence is 14 residues long. After removal of 6 bases from V and 2 bases from J, the junction contained 5 bases not matched to a gene. Germline values: CDR1 SGHKS, CDR2 YYEKEE (reference sequence). Original analysis: Nucleated cell number was recorded as an estimate derived from reference gene primer amplification. Profiling relied on immunoSEQ multiplex PCR, and the TCRdb table lists in-frame clones only, not all of them. Clone size and the V and J calls come from that table; the DNA yielded D and trimming. The table records around 260,000 clones, 85% to 90% of them present only once.

The sample was peripheral blood. This receptor was taken from a man aged 18 to 35 with active or convalescent COVID-19. The chain combines TRBV5-5 with TRBJ2-5; 9 bases are shared with TRBD1. The CDR3 reads CASMLQGAQETQYF. In nucleotides, the CDR3 is TGTGCCAGCATGCTACAGGGGGCTCAAGAGACCCAGTACTTC.